This T cell receptor beta chain was retrieved from a study of response to subunit inactivated influenza vaccine. Study findings and constraints: Each seasonal influenza vaccination, the authors suggested, recruits few new T cells.

TCRdb reprocessed the RT-PCR reads via MiXCR and lists one record per CDR3 protein. Among 650,000 to 800,000 distinct CDR3 sequences, approximately 18% were seen once, and the ten largest hold 11%. This clonotype appeared a few times. Its target is unknown. The TCR was taken from a man aged 50-59 years who received an inactivated influenza vaccine. This material consisted of PBMCs from blood, taken more than 4 days after vaccination.

The CDR3 sequence is CSAHSDREGNQPQHF. CDR3 sequence (DNA): TGCAGTGCCCATTCGGACAGGGAGGGCAATCAGCCCCAGCATTTT. The chain has TRBV20-1 and TRBJ1-5; 8 nucleotides line up with TRBD1. This CDR3 has 15 residues. Per the germline V gene, CDR1 is DFQATT and CDR2 is SNEGSKA (reference sequence). V shed 6 bases and J 2 bases; nucleotides not matched to a gene: 9.